This T cell receptor beta chain was profiled in a study of shared clonotypes between healthy human individuals. Genomic DNA belonging to each subset was distributed in equal measure over several immunoSEQ plates. Tens of thousands of T cell genomes, or approximately 300 ng DNA, went into replicate PCRs of unsorted PBMC. Study processing details: Filtering differed for immunoSEQ, which gave only junction sequences without quality scores. The method was immunoSEQ multiplex PCR; TCRdb's version includes in-frame clones alone and lacks a portion of them. V and J calls and clone size are given by that table; D and trimming were obtained from the DNA. The table lists roughly 450,000 clones, around 74% of them singletons. This clone was seen only once. Germline V gene sequence: CDR1 SGHRS, CDR2 YFSETQ. The CDR3 consists of 15 residues. Trimming removed 0 bases from V and 3 bases from J, with 9 bases in between.

In unsorted samples, genomic DNA was obtained using 94 million or so PBMCs. The sequenced material came from PBMCs. The receptor was isolated from a woman aged 40-49 years in good health. Some clones in this sample may be carry-over from other donors' samples. The V and J genes are TRBV5-1 and TRBJ2-2; D uncertain. CDR3 protein: CASSLAGADTGELFF. CDR3 in DNA: TGCGCCAGCAGCTTGGCGGGCGCGGACACCGGGGAGCTGTTTTTT.